This T cell receptor (beta chain) is from a study of blood T cell repertoires in COVID-19. Study at large: Samples of COVID-19 (acute and convalescent) were obtained from the United States, Italy and Spain. In each case, the material was cDNA or gDNA derived from T cells, B-cell-depleted T cells, or PBMCs.

Methods used by the authors: Nucleated cell number was recorded as an estimate derived from reference gene primer amplification. Clones were sequenced by immunoSEQ multiplex PCR, and TCRdb holds only the in-frame ones, with some missing. The V and J calls and clone size were taken over from that table, and D and trimming were inferred from the DNA. This sample has hundreds of thousands of clones, with 90% found just once. Exposed participants came across a COVID-19 case within 2 weeks before study entry. The sequenced material came from PBMCs or T cells enriched from blood (not recorded which). The sequence derives from a man aged 25 to 40 who had been exposed to COVID-19.

CDR3 DNA: TGTGCCAGCAGCACGCTAGACAGGGCGAGCACCACCGGGGAGCTGTTTTTT. Amino acid sequence: CASSTLDRASTTGELFF. This rearrangement joins TRBV5-6 to TRBJ2-2; 7 bases line up with TRBD1. Trimming at V came to 4 bases and at J to 4 bases, leaving 13 bases not matched to a gene. The CDR3 covers 17 residues. Looked up from germline, CDR1 is SGHDT and CDR2 is YYEEEE.